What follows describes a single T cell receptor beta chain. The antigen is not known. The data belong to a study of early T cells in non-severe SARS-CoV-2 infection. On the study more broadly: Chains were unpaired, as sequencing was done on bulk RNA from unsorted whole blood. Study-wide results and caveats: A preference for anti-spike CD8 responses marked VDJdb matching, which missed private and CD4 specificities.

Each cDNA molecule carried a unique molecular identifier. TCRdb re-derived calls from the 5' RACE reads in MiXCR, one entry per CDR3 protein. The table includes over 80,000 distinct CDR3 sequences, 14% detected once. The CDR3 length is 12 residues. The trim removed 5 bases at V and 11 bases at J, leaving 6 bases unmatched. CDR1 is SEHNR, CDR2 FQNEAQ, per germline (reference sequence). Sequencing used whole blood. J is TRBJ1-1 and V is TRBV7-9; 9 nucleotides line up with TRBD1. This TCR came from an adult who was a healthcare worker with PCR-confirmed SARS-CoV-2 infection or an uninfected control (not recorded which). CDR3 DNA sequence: TGTGCCAGCAGCCCAGACAGGGGGTCCGCTTTCTTT. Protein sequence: CASSPDRGSAFF.